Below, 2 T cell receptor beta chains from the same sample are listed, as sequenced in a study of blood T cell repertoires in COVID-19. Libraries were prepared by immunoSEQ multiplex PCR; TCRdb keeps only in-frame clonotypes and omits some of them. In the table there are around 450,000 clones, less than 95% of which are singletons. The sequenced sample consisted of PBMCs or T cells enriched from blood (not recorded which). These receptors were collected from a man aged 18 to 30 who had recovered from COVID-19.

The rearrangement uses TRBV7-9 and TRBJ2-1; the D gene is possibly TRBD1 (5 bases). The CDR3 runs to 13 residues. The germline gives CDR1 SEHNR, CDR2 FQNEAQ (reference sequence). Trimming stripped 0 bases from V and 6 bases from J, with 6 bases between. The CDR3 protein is CASSLAQANEQFF. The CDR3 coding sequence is TGTGCCAGCAGCTTAGCACAGGCCAATGAGCAGTTCTTC.

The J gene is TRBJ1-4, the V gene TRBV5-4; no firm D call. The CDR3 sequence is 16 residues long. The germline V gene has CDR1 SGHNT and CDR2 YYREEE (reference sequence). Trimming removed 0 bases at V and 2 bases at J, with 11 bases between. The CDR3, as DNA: TGTGCCAGCAGCTTGGGCGGGGTGATTACTAATGAAAAACTGTTTTTT. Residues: CASSLGGVITNEKLFF.